Following are 23 T cell receptor beta chains from one sample sequenced in a study of T cells in tuberculosis. The assay was immunoSEQ multiplex PCR, and TCRdb's table has in-frame clones only and misses some. This table has tens of thousands of clones, 90% to 95% appearing once. Sequenced input: PBMCs. These receptor sequences come from a donor aged 10-29 years with latent tuberculosis or without tuberculosis infection.

The rearrangement uses TRBV5-1 and TRBJ2-1, with 7 bases aligning to TRBD2. The CDR3 totals 14 residues. Germline lookup yields CDR1 SGHRS and CDR2 YFSETQ. J lost 3 bases, V lost 4 bases, and 4 bases had no gene match. CDR3: CASSVTSDYNEQFF. CDR3 DNA sequence: TGCGCCAGCAGCGTTACTAGCGACTACAATGAGCAGTTCTTC.

V gene TRBV30 combines with J gene TRBJ2-5; D remains unclear. CDR1 and CDR2 from the germline V gene are GTSNPN and SVGIG (reference sequence). The CDR3 totals 12 residues. Trimming pared 4 bases from V and 2 bases from J, leaving 8 bases between. The CDR3 region has the DNA TGTGCCTGGAATCAGCGACAAGAGACCCAGTACTTC. Amino acid sequence: CAWNQRQETQYF. Filled out from reference TRBV30 and TRBJ2-5, the complete variable domain reads SQTIHQWPATLVQPVGSPLSLECTVEGTSNPNLYWYRQAAGRGLQLLFYSVGIGQISSEVPQNLSASRPQDRQFILSSKKLLLSDSGFYLCAWNQRQETQYFGPGTRLLVL.

This chain links TRBV19 with TRBJ1-1, with D perhaps TRBD1 (5 bases). CDR3 length: 14 residues. Germline CDR1 reads LNHDA; CDR2 reads SQIVND (reference sequence). V lost 6 bases and J 1 base, leaving 12 bases between the germline ends. DNA of the CDR3: TGTGCCAGTAGCTGGGGCAGTGCGAACACTGAAGCTTTCTTT. This codes for CASSWGSANTEAFF. The entire variable domain, with the rest obtained from reference TRBV19 and TRBJ1-1, is as follows: DGGITQSPKYLFRKEGQNVTLSCEQNLNHDAMYWYRQDPGQGLRLIYYSQIVNDFQKGDIAEGYSVSREKKESFPLTVTSAQKNPTAFYLCASSWGSANTEAFFGQGTRLTVV.

This chain connects TRBV13 to TRBJ1-2; a possible D gene is TRBD1 (5 bases). Germline lookup yields CDR1 PRHDT and CDR2 FYEKMQ (reference sequence). The CDR3 has 15 amino acids. Deletions cut 4 bases from V and 6 bases from J, with 18 bases between. The CDR3 here is CASSSRDPRGDGYTF. CDR3 DNA sequence: TGTGCCAGCAGCTCCCGGGACCCACGGGGGGATGGCTACACCTTC.

This clone was detected only once. The chain is built from TRBV5-5 and TRBJ1-1; TRBD1 matches 9 bases. The germline V gene has CDR1 SGHKS and CDR2 YYEKEE (reference sequence). The CDR3 is 18 residues long. The V segment lost 3 bases and the J segment 10 bases; nucleotides outside the gene matches: 22. The CDR3, as DNA: TGTGCCAGCAGCTCGACTTCCGGGACAGGGATGTATACCTCGGGAGCTTTCTTT. This sequence encodes CASSSTSGTGMYTSGAFF.

J is TRBJ2-2 and V is TRBV5-6; D is ambiguous. CDR1 and CDR2 from the germline V gene are SGHDT and YYEEEE. The V end was cut by 0 bases, the J end by 4 bases, with 4 bases between. The CDR3 loop spans 13 amino acids. The CDR3 nucleotides are TGTGCCAGCAGCTTGGGAGCCACCGGGGAGCTGTTTTTT. This translates into CASSLGATGELFF. Full variable domain (outside the CDR3, taken from reference TRBV5-6 and TRBJ2-2): DAGVTQSPTHLIKTRGQQVTLRCSPKSGHDTVSWYQQALGQGPQFIFQYYEEEERQRGNFPDRFSGHQFPNYSSELNVNALLLGDSALYLCASSLGATGELFFGEGSRLTVL.

The chain combines TRBV15 with TRBJ2-3, with a tentative D call TRBD2 (7 bases). The ends were cut back, 0 bases at V and 2 bases at J, with 12 bases in the middle. Germline loops: CDR1 LNHNV, CDR2 YYDKDF (reference sequence). This CDR3 has 16 amino acids. The CDR3 spells CATSRDWGGNTDTQYF. DNA for the CDR3: TGTGCCACCAGCAGAGATTGGGGGGGCAACACAGATACGCAGTATTTT.

V and J are TRBV4-2 and TRBJ2-3, with TRBD2 matching over 15 bases. Trimming cost V 2 bases and J 4 bases; bases outside gene matches: 16. The CDR3 length is 21 residues. CDR1 is LGHNA and CDR2 is YNFKEQ in the germline V gene. CDR3 in amino acids: CASSQLGLAGGSGFRADTQYF. CDR3 DNA: TGTGCCAGCAGCCAATTAGGACTAGCGGGGGGGAGTGGATTTCGGGCAGATACGCAGTATTTT.

This chain joins TRBV6-5 and TRBJ2-7; D gene ambiguous. The CDR3 contains 13 residues. Germline V gene lookup returns CDR1 MNHEY and CDR2 SVGAGI. Trimming removed 7 bases from V and 6 bases from J, with 16 bases in between. The CDR3 reads CASTHSLDPEQYF. The CDR3 nucleotides are TGTGCCAGCACCCACTCCCTAGACCCCGAGCAGTACTTC.

The chain carries TRBV5-1 and TRBJ2-2; 8 bases line up with TRBD1. Germline V gene lookup returns CDR1 SGHRS and CDR2 YFSETQ. J gave up 4 bases and V 4 bases, and 6 bases lay outside the gene matches. The length of the CDR3 is 15 residues. The CDR3 loop is CASSPQDRVTGELFF. The DNA for the CDR3 is TGCGCCAGCAGCCCCCAGGACAGGGTCACCGGGGAGCTGTTTTTT.

CDR3 residues: CASSLAGGTIKLYGYTF. The CDR3 DNA sequence: TGTGCCAGCAGCTTGGCAGGCGGGACCATAAAACTCTATGGCTACACCTTC. V and J are TRBV5-6 and TRBJ1-2; weak D call: TRBD1 (5 bases). Trimming left V 0 bases short and J 4 bases short, with 19 bases between. CDR1 is SGHDT and CDR2 is YYEEEE in the germline V gene. CDR3 size: 17 residues.

The V gene is TRBV12-5, the J gene TRBJ1-3, with D tentatively TRBD1 (6 bases). The CDR3 is made up of 15 amino acids. Between the trimmed V and J ends, which lost 0 bases and 4 bases, there was a span of 10 bases. CDR1 is LGHNT and CDR2 is FRNRAP in the germline V gene. CDR3: CASGLVAGTGNTIYF. CDR3 nucleotide sequence: TGTGCTAGTGGTTTGGTAGCAGGGACAGGAAACACCATATATTTT.

In nucleotides, the CDR3 is TGTGCCAGCAGTGAACGATGGATGACAGCTAATAGCAATCAGCCCCAGCATTTT. Protein sequence: CASSERWMTANSNQPQHF. The genes are TRBV2 and TRBJ1-5; a weak D match, TRBD1 (5 bases). Between the trimmed V and J ends, which lost 2 bases and 0 bases, there was a span of 17 bases. CDR1 SNHLY and CDR2 FYNNEI come from the germline V gene. CDR3 length: 18 residues.

The chain uses TRBV25-1 and TRBJ1-3; D is unresolved. The germline V and J ends were trimmed by 8 bases and 8 bases, with 13 bases remaining between them. The CDR3 has 12 residues. Germline V gene sequence: CDR1 MGHDK, CDR2 SYGVNS. The CDR3 nucleotides read TGTGCCAGCGCTTATTCCGGAGACACCATATATTTT. Translating gives CASAYSGDTIYF.

The rearrangement joins TRBV18 to TRBJ1-1; D ambiguous. Germline lookup yields CDR1 KGHSH and CDR2 LQKENI. This CDR3 has 14 amino acids. Trimming shortened V by 3 bases and J by 1 base, and 9 bases separated the two germline ends. The CDR3 loop is CASSPAWANTEAFF. The DNA for the CDR3 is TGTGCCAGCTCACCCGCCTGGGCGAACACTGAAGCTTTCTTT. Drawing the rest from reference TRBV18 and TRBJ1-1, the complete variable domain is NAGVMQNPRHLVRRRGQEARLRCSPMKGHSHVYWYRQLPEEGLKFMVYLQKENIIDESGMPKERFSAEFPKEGPSILRIQQVVRGDSAAYFCASSPAWANTEAFFGQGTRLTVV.

This CDR3 reads CATSRDRSRRNTGELFF. DNA for the CDR3: TGTGCCACCAGCAGAGATAGATCAAGGAGGAACACCGGGGAGCTGTTTTTT. V usage is TRBV15 and J usage is TRBJ2-2; no clear D. The germline CDR1 and CDR2 sequences are LNHNV and YYDKDF (reference sequence). Trimming stripped 0 bases from V and 1 base from J, with 12 bases between. This CDR3 has 17 amino acids.

The chain has TRBV5-4 and TRBJ1-2, with a tentative D call TRBD1 (5 bases). Germline V gene sequence: CDR1 SGHNT, CDR2 YYREEE (reference sequence). The CDR3 totals 18 residues. Deletions cut 3 bases from V and 3 bases from J, with 24 bases between. The CDR3: CASSSNPGYGGGYYGYTF. CDR3 DNA sequence: TGTGCCAGCAGCTCCAACCCAGGGTATGGTGGTGGGTACTATGGCTACACCTTC.

V and J are TRBV4-1 and TRBJ2-1; TRBD1 agrees at 8 bases. Trimming removed 3 bases from V and 3 bases from J; junction bases left unmatched: 7. The CDR3 runs 16 residues. Looked up from germline, CDR1 is MGHRA and CDR2 is YSYEKL. CDR3: CASSQIGQGFYNEQFF. The CDR3 bases are TGCGCCAGCAGCCAGATAGGACAGGGCTTCTACAATGAGCAGTTCTTC.

V usage is TRBV5-1 and J usage is TRBJ2-5; no reliable D call. Germline CDR1 SGHRS, CDR2 YFSETQ. There are 14 residues in the CDR3. Trimming shortened V by 3 bases and J by 0 bases, and 9 bases separated the two germline ends. The CDR3 loop reads CASSSTLYQETQYF. The CDR3 bases are TGCGCCAGCAGCTCCACTTTGTACCAAGAGACCCAGTACTTC.

This chain links TRBV4-1 with TRBJ1-1, with 7 positions matching TRBD1. Germline values: CDR1 MGHRA, CDR2 YSYEKL. This CDR3 spans 17 amino acids. Unmatched junction bases numbered 11, after V lost 1 base and J lost 3 bases. In DNA form, the CDR3 reads TGCGCCAGCAGCCAAGTGGAGGGCAGGGGGTTTGACACTGAAGCTTTCTTT. This sequence encodes CASSQVEGRGFDTEAFF.

The rearrangement uses TRBV27 and TRBJ1-2, with 8 bases lining up with TRBD1. The trim removed 4 bases at V and 8 bases at J, leaving 6 bases unmatched. The CDR3 extends over 13 amino acids. Germline V lookup: CDR1 MNHEY, CDR2 SMNVEV (reference sequence). CDR3 loop: CASSWQGAGGYTF. CDR3 DNA sequence: TGTGCCAGCAGTTGGCAGGGGGCTGGAGGCTACACCTTC.

This rearrangement joins TRBV2 to TRBJ2-7; D is perhaps TRBD1 (5 bases). CDR3 length equals 13 residues. Trimming removed 6 bases at V and 0 bases at J, with 9 bases between. Germline loops: CDR1 SNHLY, CDR2 FYNNEI. CDR3 in DNA: TGTGCCAGCAGGAGACAGAGCTCCTACGAGCAGTACTTC. Translated: CASRRQSSYEQYF.

This chain uses TRBV2 with TRBJ1-1, with D possibly TRBD1 on 5 matching bases. CDR1 and CDR2 from the germline V gene are SNHLY and FYNNEI. V lost 3 bases and J lost 0, with 14 bases in between. This CDR3 has 16 residues. The CDR3 sequence is CASSEGSGGLNTEAFF. CDR3 in DNA: TGTGCCAGCAGTGAGGGTTCGGGGGGTTTGAACACTGAAGCTTTCTTT.